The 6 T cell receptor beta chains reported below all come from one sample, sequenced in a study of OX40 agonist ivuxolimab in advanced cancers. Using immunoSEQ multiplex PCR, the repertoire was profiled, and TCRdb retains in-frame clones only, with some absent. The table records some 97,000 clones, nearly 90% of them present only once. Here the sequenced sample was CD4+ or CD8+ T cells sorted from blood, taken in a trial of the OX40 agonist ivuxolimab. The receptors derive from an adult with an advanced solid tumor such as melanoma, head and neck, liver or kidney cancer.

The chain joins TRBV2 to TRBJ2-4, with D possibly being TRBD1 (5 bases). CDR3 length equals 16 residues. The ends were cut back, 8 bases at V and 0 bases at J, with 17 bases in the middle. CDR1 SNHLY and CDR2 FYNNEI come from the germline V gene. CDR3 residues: CASSLGQSLAKNIQYF. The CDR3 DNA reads TGTGCCAGCTCCTTGGGGCAGTCCCTAGCCAAAAACATTCAGTACTTC.

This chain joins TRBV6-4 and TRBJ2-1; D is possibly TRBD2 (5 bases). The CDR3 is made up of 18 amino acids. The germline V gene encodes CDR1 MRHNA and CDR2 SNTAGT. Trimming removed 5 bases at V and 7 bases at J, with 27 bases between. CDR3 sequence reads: CASSRPLSSEGLTNEQFF. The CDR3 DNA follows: TGTGCCAGCAGTAGACCTCTAAGCAGTGAGGGCCTCACGAATGAGCAGTTCTTC.

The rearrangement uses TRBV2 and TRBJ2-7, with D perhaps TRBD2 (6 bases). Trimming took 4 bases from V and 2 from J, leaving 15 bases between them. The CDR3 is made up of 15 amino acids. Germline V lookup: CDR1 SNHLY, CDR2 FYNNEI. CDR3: CASSAIPGTPYEQYF. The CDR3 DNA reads TGTGCCAGCAGTGCAATACCAGGGACTCCCTACGAGCAGTACTTC.

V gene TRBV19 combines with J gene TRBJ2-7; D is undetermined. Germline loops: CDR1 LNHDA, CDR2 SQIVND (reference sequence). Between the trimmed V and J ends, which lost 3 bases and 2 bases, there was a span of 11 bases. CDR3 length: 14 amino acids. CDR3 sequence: CASSIRAATYEQYF. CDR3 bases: TGTGCCAGTAGTATCCGGGCGGCCACCTACGAGCAGTACTTC.

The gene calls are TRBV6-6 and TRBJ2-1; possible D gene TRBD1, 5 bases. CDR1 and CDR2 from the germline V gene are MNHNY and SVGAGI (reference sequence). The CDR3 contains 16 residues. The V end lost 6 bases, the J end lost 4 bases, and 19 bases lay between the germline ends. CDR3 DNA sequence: TGTGCCAGCAGACGGCAGGGCGATACCAATTACAATGAGCAGTTCTTC. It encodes CASRRQGDTNYNEQFF.

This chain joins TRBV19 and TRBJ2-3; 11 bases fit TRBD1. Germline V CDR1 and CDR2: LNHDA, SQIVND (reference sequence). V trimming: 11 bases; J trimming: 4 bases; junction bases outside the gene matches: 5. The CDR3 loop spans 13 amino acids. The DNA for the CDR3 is TGTGCCGCCACGGGACAGGGGGCAGATACGCAGTATTTT. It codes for CAATGQGADTQYF.